These 20 T cell receptor beta chains were all obtained from the same sample, sequenced in a study of T-cell memory formation after mild COVID-19 (dated by TCRdb to 2020 to 2023). Library method: 5' RACE. TCRdb names Illumina NovaSeq 6000 as the instrument used. The public reads were run again by TCRdb, first through fastp at Q25 and then through MiXCR, and only productive beta chains were kept. CDR3 protein duplicates are merged, each entry listing the most common genes and DNA. The sample table shows under 700,000 distinct CDR3 sequences, and over 20% are seen once. Around 13% of the sample is in the top ten clones. The sample consisted of PBMCs or a T cell subset sorted from them (not recorded which). These receptors came from an adult woman who had mild COVID-19 (a few samples of this study predate the infection). The sample titles of this study are shuffled in the database, so cell type and time point are left out; the donor was told from shared clones.

A few counts support this clonotype. The CDR3 is CASSGDSDRYNEQFF. The CDR3 region has the DNA TGTGCCAGCAGCGGGGACTCCGACCGGTACAATGAGCAGTTCTTC. The chain combines TRBV5-4 with TRBJ2-1; weak D call: TRBD2 (6 bases). The V gene lost 4 bases and the J gene lost 4 bases, with 15 bases spanning the gap. The CDR3 loop spans 15 amino acids. Germline assignment: CDR1 SGHNT and CDR2 YYREEE (reference sequence).

This clonotype was picked up a small number of times. This sequence joins TRBV5-1 and TRBJ2-3; D may be TRBD1 or TRBD2 (6 bases each). Trimming pared 4 bases from V and 1 base from J, leaving 16 bases between. The V gene's germline CDR1 is SGHRS and CDR2 YFSETQ. The CDR3 runs to 16 residues. Here the CDR3 DNA reads TGCGCCAGCAGCCGGGGGTCAGGGGCCCGCACAGATACGCAGTATTTT. It encodes CASSRGSGARTDTQYF.

The rearrangement links TRBV18 to TRBJ2-1; 9 nucleotides match TRBD2. The V gene end was trimmed by 5 bases and the J gene end by 7 bases; junction bases not matched to a gene: 12. Germline V gene lookup returns CDR1 KGHSH and CDR2 LQKENI. The CDR3 is 16 residues long. This CDR3 is CASSALSGSNRNEQFF. The DNA of the CDR3 is TGTGCCAGCTCAGCCCTTAGCGGGAGTAATCGAAATGAGCAGTTCTTC.

There are a few counts of this clonotype. This rearrangement joins TRBV6-5 to TRBJ1-2; D may be TRBD1 (6 bases). The CDR3 is 13 residues long. Trimming removed 2 bases from V and 5 bases from J, with 9 bases in between. Germline V gene sequence: CDR1 MNHEY, CDR2 SVGAGI. CDR3 sequence: CASSYRQGYGYTF. CDR3 sequence (DNA): TGTGCCAGCAGTTACAGGCAGGGGTATGGCTACACCTTC.

The chain employs TRBV7-9 and TRBJ2-7; 10 positions agree with TRBD1. V trimming: 3 bases; J trimming: 7 bases; junction bases outside the gene matches: 15. Germline CDR1 and CDR2: SEHNR and FQNEAQ (reference sequence). The CDR3 has 17 residues. The CDR3 spells CASSFDGVRGQGHEQYF. The CDR3 DNA follows: TGTGCCAGCAGCTTCGACGGGGTTAGGGGACAGGGGCATGAGCAGTACTTC.

The chain links TRBV20-1 to TRBJ1-5; D unclear. Germline lookup yields CDR1 DFQATT and CDR2 SNEGSKA (reference sequence). The CDR3 loop spans 13 amino acids. Trimming took off 1 base at V and 2 bases at J, with 6 bases between the two ends. CDR3 DNA: TGCAGTGCTAGAGCCCAGGGCAATCAGCCCCAGCATTTT. Protein sequence: CSARAQGNQPQHF.

This CDR3 reads CASSPDRGLFNSIQYF. In DNA form, the CDR3 reads TGTGCCAGCAGTCCCGACAGGGGGTTGTTTAACAGCATTCAGTACTTC. The gene calls are TRBV6-5 and TRBJ2-4; 9 bases align to TRBD1. The CDR3 is made up of 16 amino acids. V was clipped by 5 bases and J by 9 bases; unmatched bases: 14. Germline V gives CDR1 MNHEY, CDR2 SVGAGI.

This clonotype was seen a handful of times. This sequence joins TRBV20-1 and TRBJ2-3; 8 bases agree with TRBD2. The V gene end was trimmed by 1 base and the J gene end by 2 bases; junction bases not matched to a gene: 11. CDR3 length: 17 residues. Germline assignment: CDR1 DFQATT and CDR2 SNEGSKA (reference sequence). CDR3 residues: CSARVAPTSGYTDTQYF. The CDR3 DNA is TGCAGTGCTAGAGTGGCCCCCACTAGCGGATACACAGATACGCAGTATTTT.

In its sample, this clonotype was seen a few times. V gene TRBV3-1 combines with J gene TRBJ2-7, with D tentatively TRBD1 (6 bases). The germline CDR1 and CDR2 sequences are LGHDT and YNNKEL (reference sequence). The ends were cut back, 0 bases at V and 5 bases at J, with 17 bases in the middle. The CDR3 is 16 residues long. The CDR3 nucleotides read TGTGCCAGCAGCCAAGAAGGGACCGGGACACAAGACGAGCAGTACTTC. It codes for CASSQEGTGTQDEQYF.

This clonotype was recorded a few times. This chain uses TRBV9 with TRBJ2-1, with 9 bases fitting TRBD2. With V trimmed by 0 bases and J by 6 bases, 7 bases remained unmatched. The CDR3 consists of 16 residues. Germline CDR1 and CDR2: SGDLS and YYNGEE. The CDR3 DNA is TGTGCCAGCAGCGTAGTTAACGCGGGGGGGCCCAATGAGCAGTTCTTC. It translates to CASSVVNAGGPNEQFF.

This clonotype was seen a handful of times. The V and J genes are TRBV5-5 and TRBJ2-3; tentative D call: TRBD1 (5 bases). Between the trimmed V and J ends, which lost 2 bases and 2 bases, there was a span of 6 bases. The CDR3 is 13 amino acids. Germline V gene lookup returns CDR1 SGHKS and CDR2 YYEKEE (reference sequence). CDR3 in amino acids: CASSLQATDTQYF. As DNA, the CDR3 is TGTGCCAGCAGCTTACAGGCCACAGATACGCAGTATTTT.

The chain recombines TRBV5-1 with TRBJ2-5; D perhaps matches TRBD1 (7 bases). The CDR3 runs 13 residues. Trimming pared 7 bases from V and 1 base from J, leaving 11 bases between. CDR1 and CDR2 (germline): SGHRS, YFSETQ. The chain's CDR3 is CASHRGLQETQYF. The DNA of the CDR3 is TGCGCCAGCCACAGGGGACTCCAAGAGACCCAGTACTTC.

CDR3 in amino acids: CSVGPGTAKNIQYF. In nucleotides, the CDR3 is TGCAGCGTTGGCCCCGGGACAGCCAAAAACATTCAGTACTTC. This chain links TRBV29-1 with TRBJ2-4; tentatively, D is TRBD1 or TRBD2 (5 bases each). CDR1 is SQVTM, CDR2 ANQGSEA, per germline. Trimming cost V 4 bases and J 0 bases, with 10 bases left between them. The CDR3 totals 14 residues.

This rearrangement joins TRBV9 to TRBJ2-5; D not certain. Trimming shortened V by 1 base and J by 2 bases, and 6 bases separated the two germline ends. The CDR3 loop spans 13 amino acids. Germline CDR1 reads SGDLS; CDR2 reads YYNGEE. The CDR3 here is CASSVRVQETQYF. The CDR3 DNA follows: TGTGCCAGCAGCGTAAGGGTACAAGAGACCCAGTACTTC. Drawing the rest from reference TRBV9 and TRBJ2-5, the complete variable domain is DSGVTQTPKHLITATGQRVTLRCSPRSGDLSVYWYQQSLDQGLQFLIQYYNGEERAKGNILERFSAQQFPDLHSELNLSSLELGDSALYFCASSVRVQETQYFGPGTRLLVL.

The table lists this clonotype with a few counts. The rearrangement joins TRBV7-8 to TRBJ1-5; unclear D gene. Germline CDR1 reads SGHVS; CDR2 reads FQNEAQ. The CDR3 has 16 amino acids. The V and J ends lost 5 bases and 1 base respectively, with 15 bases between them. CDR3 coding DNA: TGTGCCAGCAGCCCCGTAGGGTGGATAAGCAATCAGCCCCAGCATTTT. Translated: CASSPVGWISNQPQHF.

The V call is TRBV9, the J call TRBJ2-2, with a weak D call TRBD1 (6 bases). Trimming shortened V by 7 bases and J by 1 base, and 14 bases separated the two germline ends. The CDR3 runs to 15 residues. Germline assignment: CDR1 SGDLS and CDR2 YYNGEE. CDR3 in DNA: TGTGCCAGCGGGGACGTGACAGGGAACACCGGGGAGCTGTTTTTT. Protein: CASGDVTGNTGELFF.

This clonotype was found many times. The chain employs TRBV7-6 and TRBJ1-6; D not certain. Per the germline V gene, CDR1 is SGHVS and CDR2 is FNYEAQ. The CDR3 contains 15 residues. V lost 4 bases to trimming and J lost 9 bases, with 16 bases between them. The CDR3 nucleotides are TGTGCCAGCAGCTCCCAGCAGTGGGGAGGTTCACCCCTCCACTTT. Its protein is CASSSQQWGGSPLHF.

This clonotype came up a few times. The chain recombines TRBV7-9 with TRBJ2-1, with TRBD2 as a possible D gene (6 bases). This CDR3 comprises 15 residues. V was cut by 5 bases and J by 5 bases, with 16 bases left in between. The V gene's germline CDR1 is SEHNR and CDR2 FQNEAQ (reference sequence). The CDR3 nucleotides read TGTGCCAGCAGCCCGGGGGTTGGGGGGAACAATGAGCAGTTCTTC. Amino acids: CASSPGVGGNNEQFF.

This clonotype was seen only a few times. DNA of the CDR3: TGTGCCAGCAGCTTAGCACCTAGCGGATACGAGCAGTACTTC. This encodes CASSLAPSGYEQYF. V and J are TRBV7-2 and TRBJ2-7; 7 positions agree with TRBD2. The germline V gene has CDR1 SGHTA and CDR2 FQGNSA. The CDR3 spans 14 residues. Trimming took 0 bases from V and 4 from J; bases not matched to a gene: 3.

CDR3 region: CASSQPLGEKLFF. The CDR3, as DNA: TGCGCCAGCAGCCAACCTCTTGGGGAAAAACTGTTTTTT. The V gene is TRBV4-1, the J gene TRBJ1-4, with D unresolved. Germline CDR1 is MGHRA and CDR2 is YSYEKL. The CDR3 is 13 amino acids. The V gene lost 2 bases and the J gene lost 8 bases, with 9 bases spanning the gap.